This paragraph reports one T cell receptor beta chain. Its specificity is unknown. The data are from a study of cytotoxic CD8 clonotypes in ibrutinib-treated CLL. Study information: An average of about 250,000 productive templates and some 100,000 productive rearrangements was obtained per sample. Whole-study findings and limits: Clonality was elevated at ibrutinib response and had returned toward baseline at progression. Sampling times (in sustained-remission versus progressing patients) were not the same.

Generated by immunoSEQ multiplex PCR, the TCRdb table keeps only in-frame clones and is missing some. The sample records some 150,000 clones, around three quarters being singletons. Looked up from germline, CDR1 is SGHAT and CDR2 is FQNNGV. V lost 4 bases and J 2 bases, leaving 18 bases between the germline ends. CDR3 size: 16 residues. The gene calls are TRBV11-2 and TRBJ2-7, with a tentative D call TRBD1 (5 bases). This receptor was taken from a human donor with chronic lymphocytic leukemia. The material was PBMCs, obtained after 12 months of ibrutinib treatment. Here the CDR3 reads CASSYGGAGIPYEQYF. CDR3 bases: TGTGCCAGCAGCTACGGTGGGGCAGGGATCCCCTACGAGCAGTACTTC.